The clone carrying this TCR beta chain is a singleton in its sample. This CDR3 comprises 16 residues. Germline CDR1 is MNHNY and CDR2 is SVGAGI (reference sequence). V lost 7 bases to trimming and J lost 4 bases, with 22 bases between them. Healthy bone marrow donors made up the donor group. This entry comes from a study of cytomegalovirus exposure and HLA in healthy donors. Study background: Earlier findings included roughly 100 million unique TCR beta sequences obtained from roughly 200 million T cells.

A multiplex PCR was run with 60 Vbeta primers and 13 Jbeta primers. Only in-frame clones appear in the TCRdb table, and some are missing; sequencing was by immunoSEQ multiplex PCR. The table records more than 95,000 clones, over 75% of them present only once. What was sequenced was PBMCs. This sequence was found in a woman aged 40 to 50 in good health and CMV-seropositive. The chain has TRBV6-6 and TRBJ1-2; unclear D gene. CDR3 residues: CASTRAGFEGGYGYTF. The CDR3 nucleotides are TGTGCCAGCACCCGAGCAGGTTTTGAGGGCGGCTATGGCTACACCTTC.